This T cell receptor beta chain comes out of a study of early T cells in non-severe SARS-CoV-2 infection. TCRdb recomputed calls from the 5' RACE reads with MiXCR, one row per CDR3 protein. The repertoire includes some 80,000 distinct CDR3 sequences, 9% to 15% of them detected once, and roughly a sixth sits in the top ten. This clonotype has only a few counts. Trimming took off 2 bases at V and 4 bases at J, with 13 bases between the two ends. The CDR3 is made up of 15 amino acids. CDR1 and CDR2 (germline): SGHTA, FQGTGA. This TCR was recovered from an adult who was a healthcare worker with PCR-confirmed SARS-CoV-2 infection or an uninfected control (not recorded which). The donor label of this sample is uncertain. The source material was whole blood, sampled at baseline. The rearrangement uses TRBV7-3 and TRBJ2-3; maybe TRBD1 (6 bases). CDR3 amino acids: CASSLGQPGADTQYF. Here the CDR3 DNA reads TGTGCCAGCAGCTTAGGACAGCCCGGGGCAGATACGCAGTATTTT. Drawing the rest from reference TRBV7-3 and TRBJ2-3, the complete variable domain is GAGVSQTPSNKVTEKGKYVELRCDPISGHTALYWYRQSLGQGPEFLIYFQGTGAADDSGLPNDRFFAVRPEGSVSTLKIQRTERGDSAVYLCASSLGQPGADTQYFGPGTRLTVL.